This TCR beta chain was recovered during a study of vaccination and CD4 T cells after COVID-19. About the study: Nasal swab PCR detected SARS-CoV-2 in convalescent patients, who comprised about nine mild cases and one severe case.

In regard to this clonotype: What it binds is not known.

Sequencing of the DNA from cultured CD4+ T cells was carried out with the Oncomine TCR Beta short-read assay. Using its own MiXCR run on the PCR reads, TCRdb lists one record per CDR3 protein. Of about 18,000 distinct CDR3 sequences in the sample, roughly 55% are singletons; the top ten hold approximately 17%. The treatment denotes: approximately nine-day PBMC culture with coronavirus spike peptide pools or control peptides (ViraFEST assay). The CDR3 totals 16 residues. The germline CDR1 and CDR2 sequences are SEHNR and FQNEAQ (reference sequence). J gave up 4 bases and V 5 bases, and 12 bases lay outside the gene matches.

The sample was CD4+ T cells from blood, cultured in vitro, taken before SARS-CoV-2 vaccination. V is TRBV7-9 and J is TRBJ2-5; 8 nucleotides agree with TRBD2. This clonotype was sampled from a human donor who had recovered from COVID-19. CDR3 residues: CASSPPQRGIVETQYF. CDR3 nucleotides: TGTGCCAGCAGCCCGCCCCAGCGGGGGATTGTAGAGACCCAGTACTTC. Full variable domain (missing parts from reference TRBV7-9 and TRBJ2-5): DTGVSQNPRHKITKRGQNVTFRCDPISEHNRLYWYRQTLGQGPEFLTYFQNEAQLEKSRLLSDRFSAERPKGSFSTLEIQRTEQGDSAMYLCASSPPQRGIVETQYFGPGTRLLVL.